A selection of T cell receptor beta chains follows, all from one sample in a study of blood T cells in healthy people across ages. TCRdb re-analysed the 5' RACE reads in MiXCR, keeping a single row per CDR3 protein. Found here are 800,000 or so distinct CDR3 sequences, around a quarter of them singletons; the top ten hold approximately 3.7%. These records were also assigned to another study, of T cells of mothers and their children.

The material sequenced was blood. The receptor source for this set is a boy aged 5-17 years in good health. CDR3s include the opening cysteine and the closing phenylalanine or tryptophan. A D gene is named only where the DNA matches it firmly. Clone size is stated in some rows and not others, as once, few, many or a class when expanded.

j_gene	abundance	v_gene	d_gene	CDR3aa	CDR3nt
TRBJ2-3	few	TRBV14	.	CASSETPPGAQYF	TGTGCCAGCAGTGAAACCCCCCCAGGGGCGCAGTATTTT
TRBJ1-5	.	TRBV28	.	CASHTGGNQPQHF	TGTGCCAGCCATACCGGCGGCAATCAGCCCCAGCATTTT
TRBJ2-7	many	TRBV20-1	TRBD2	CSATSRDYPSYEQYF	TGCAGTGCTACCTCCCGGGACTACCCCTCCTACGAGCAGTACTTC
TRBJ2-6	many	TRBV28	.	CASSFQRRVSGANVLTF	TGTGCCAGCAGTTTTCAAAGACGGGTCTCTGGGGCCAACGTCCTGACTTTC
TRBJ2-7	.	TRBV6-2/TRBV6-3	.	CASSLQGTLDEQYF	TGTGCCAGCAGTCTCCAGGGGACCCTTGACGAGCAGTACTTC
TRBJ2-1	.	TRBV28	.	CASSYRTDYNEQFF	TGTGCCAGCAGTTACCGAACGGACTACAATGAGCAGTTCTTC
TRBJ1-3	.	TRBV20-1	TRBD1	CSAPTGGGNTIYF	TGCAGTGCCCCGACAGGGGGCGGAAACACCATATATTTT
TRBJ2-4	.	TRBV27	.	CASSGATMTKNIQYF	TGTGCCAGCAGTGGGGCAACGATGACCAAAAACATTCAGTACTTC
TRBJ1-1	.	TRBV7-3	.	CASSLQPGLKNTEAFF	TGTGCCAGCAGCCTGCAGCCGGGACTCAAGAACACTGAAGCTTTCTTT
TRBJ1-6	.	TRBV12-3/TRBV12-4	.	CASSTRDNNSPLHF	TGTGCCAGCAGTACCCGGGACAACAATTCACCCCTCCACTTT
TRBJ2-1	few	TRBV4-1	TRBD2	CASSQATAGVDEQFF	TGCGCCAGCAGCCAAGCGACCGCGGGAGTCGATGAGCAGTTCTTC
TRBJ1-1	few	TRBV6-2/TRBV6-3	TRBD1	CASSYSDRDTEAFF	TGTGCCAGCAGTTACTCGGACAGGGACACTGAAGCTTTCTTT
TRBJ2-3	.	TRBV7-9	.	CASSLAGAELTDTQYF	TGTGCCAGCAGCTTAGCGGGTGCGGAGCTCACAGATACGCAGTATTTT
TRBJ2-7	many	TRBV28	TRBD1	CASSPGGVGQYF	TGTGCCAGCAGCCCAGGGGGCGTAGGACAGTACTTC
TRBJ1-4	few	TRBV7-8	.	CASSLVIGGANEKLFF	TGTGCCAGTAGCTTAGTTATCGGGGGGGCTAATGAAAAACTGTTTTTT
TRBJ2-1	.	TRBV29-1	TRBD2	CSVDDPSGRQYNEQFF	TGCAGCGTTGACGATCCTAGCGGGAGGCAGTACAATGAGCAGTTCTTC
TRBJ2-5	few	TRBV7-2	TRBD1	CASSLTIRDSQETQYF	TGTGCCAGCAGCCTAACCATCCGGGACAGTCAAGAGACCCAGTACTTC
TRBJ2-7	few	TRBV4-3	.	CASSQDRGLSSYEQYF	TGCGCCAGCAGCCAAGATCGGGGATTGAGCTCCTACGAGCAGTACTTC
TRBJ1-2	few	TRBV7-6	.	CASSTLQGEDGYTF	TGTGCCAGCTCTACTCTCCAGGGTGAAGATGGCTACACCTTC
TRBJ2-7	.	TRBV10-3	TRBD1	CAISSRDRAYEQYF	TGTGCCATCTCTAGCCGGGACAGGGCTTACGAGCAGTACTTC
TRBJ2-6	few	TRBV7-3	.	CASSLMGTGANVLTF	TGTGCCAGCAGCTTAATGGGGACCGGGGCCAACGTCCTGACTTTC
TRBJ2-7	few	TRBV24-1	.	CATSDSRGEQYF	TGTGCCACCAGTGATTCCAGGGGAGAGCAGTACTTC
TRBJ1-4	few	TRBV29-1	.	CSVEDLGSSEKLFF	TGCAGCGTTGAAGATCTAGGGAGTAGTGAAAAACTGTTTTTT
TRBJ2-2	.	TRBV4-1	.	CASSQEVNPGTPNTGELFF	TGCGCCAGCAGCCAAGAAGTCAACCCAGGGACTCCGAACACCGGGGAGCTGTTTTTT
TRBJ1-4	.	TRBV20-1	TRBD1	CSALRITGQGVGKLFF	TGCAGTGCTTTGCGAATTACGGGACAGGGGGTAGGAAAACTGTTTTTT
TRBJ2-4	few	TRBV19	.	CASSMPRAKNIQYF	TGTGCCAGTAGTATGCCCAGGGCCAAAAACATTCAGTACTTC
TRBJ2-2	.	TRBV6-1	TRBD1	CASSDMGQNYTGELFF	TGTGCCAGCAGTGATATGGGACAGAATTACACCGGGGAGCTGTTTTTT
TRBJ2-5	.	TRBV7-2	.	CASSSCTGTQYF	TGTGCCAGCAGCTCTTGCACTGGGACCCAGTACTTC
TRBJ2-5	.	TRBV20-1	.	CSARDRTEFLTEETQYF	TGCAGTGCTAGAGATAGAACGGAGTTCCTCACAGAAGAGACCCAGTACTTC
TRBJ2-3	.	TRBV7-9	TRBD1	CASSFQGDTDTQYF	TGTGCCAGCAGCTTTCAGGGGGACACAGATACGCAGTATTTT
TRBJ1-1	.	TRBV6-1	.	CASSETQWAAEAFF	TGTGCCAGCAGTGAAACCCAGTGGGCAGCCGAAGCTTTCTTT
TRBJ1-5	.	TRBV7-6	TRBD1	CASSRGQNPNQPQHF	TGTGCCAGCAGCCGGGGACAGAACCCCAATCAGCCCCAGCATTTT
TRBJ2-7	.	TRBV11-2	TRBD2	CASSSQFATSGKLGSYEQYF	TGTGCCAGCAGCTCCCAATTCGCGACTAGCGGGAAATTGGGATCCTACGAGCAGTACTTC
TRBJ2-5	few	TRBV6-2/TRBV6-3	.	CASSWRIGDETQYF	TGTGCCAGCAGTTGGCGGATAGGGGACGAGACCCAGTACTTC
TRBJ2-3	.	TRBV5-5	.	CASSLGRGLPDTQYF	TGTGCCAGCAGCTTGGGGCGGGGATTGCCAGATACGCAGTATTTT
TRBJ1-1	many	TRBV12-3/TRBV12-4	.	CASSLKGGAAEAFF	TGTGCCAGCAGTTTAAAGGGGGGGGCCGCTGAAGCTTTCTTT
TRBJ2-5	few	TRBV20-1	.	CSARVPVGRPYQETQYF	TGCAGTGCTAGAGTTCCCGTCGGTCGGCCGTACCAAGAGACCCAGTACTTC
TRBJ2-7	few	TRBV7-2	.	CASSFRDTSYEQYF	TGTGCCAGCAGCTTCCGGGACACCTCATACGAGCAGTACTTC
TRBJ2-1	few	TRBV29-1	TRBD1	CSAWVGQGWNEQFF	TGCAGCGCTTGGGTTGGACAGGGTTGGAATGAGCAGTTCTTC
TRBJ2-5	.	TRBV12-5	.	CASGLPLKGSETQYF	TGTGCTAGTGGTTTGCCTTTAAAAGGGAGTGAGACCCAGTACTTC
TRBJ1-5	few	TRBV9	.	CASSVAVGNNQPQHF	TGTGCCAGCAGCGTAGCTGTGGGAAACAATCAGCCCCAGCATTTT
TRBJ2-1	few	TRBV7-9	TRBD2	CASSFRTSRTYNEQFF	TGTGCCAGCAGCTTCCGGACTAGCCGGACCTACAATGAGCAGTTCTTC
TRBJ2-1	few	TRBV7-3	.	CASSGKGSGTGSYNEQFF	TGTGCCAGCAGCGGAAAAGGTAGTGGGACCGGTTCCTACAATGAGCAGTTCTTC
TRBJ1-1	few	TRBV7-9	.	CASSSESTEAFF	TGTGCCAGCAGCTCGGAAAGCACTGAAGCTTTCTTT
TRBJ1-2	.	TRBV6-1	TRBD1	CASTTTGISGGYTF	TGTGCCAGCACCACGACAGGGATTAGTGGTGGCTACACCTTC
TRBJ2-7	.	TRBV29-1	TRBD2	CSVEGLAEDSYEQYF	TGCAGCGTTGAAGGACTAGCGGAAGATTCCTACGAGCAGTACTTC
TRBJ1-1	.	TRBV6-5	.	CASSSDGGNTEAFF	TGTGCCAGCAGTTCCGACGGGGGGAACACTGAAGCTTTCTTT
TRBJ2-1	.	TRBV9	.	CASSATRIHEQFF	TGTGCCAGCAGCGCCACTCGGATCCATGAGCAGTTCTTC
TRBJ2-5	few	TRBV29-1	.	CSVVDRPQETQYF	TGCAGCGTAGTGGACAGACCACAAGAGACCCAGTACTTC
TRBJ2-1	few	TRBV4-1	.	CASSQGPADYNEQFF	TGCGCCAGCAGTCAAGGACCCGCAGACTACAATGAGCAGTTCTTC
TRBJ2-7	.	TRBV7-2	TRBD2	CASSLASSGIREQYF	TGTGCCAGCAGCTTAGCGTCCAGCGGGATAAGGGAGCAGTACTTC
TRBJ2-5	.	TRBV7-2	TRBD2	CASSLGRLRLAAPYQETQYF	TGTGCCAGCAGCTTAGGGCGGCTTAGACTAGCGGCTCCTTACCAAGAGACCCAGTACTTC
TRBJ2-6	.	TRBV5-6	.	CASRVSGANVLTF	TGTGCCAGCCGGGTCTCTGGGGCCAACGTCCTGACTTTC
TRBJ2-7	.	TRBV20-1	TRBD2	CSARDRGGPSEQYF	TGCAGTGCTAGAGATCGGGGGGGTCCCTCGGAGCAGTACTTC